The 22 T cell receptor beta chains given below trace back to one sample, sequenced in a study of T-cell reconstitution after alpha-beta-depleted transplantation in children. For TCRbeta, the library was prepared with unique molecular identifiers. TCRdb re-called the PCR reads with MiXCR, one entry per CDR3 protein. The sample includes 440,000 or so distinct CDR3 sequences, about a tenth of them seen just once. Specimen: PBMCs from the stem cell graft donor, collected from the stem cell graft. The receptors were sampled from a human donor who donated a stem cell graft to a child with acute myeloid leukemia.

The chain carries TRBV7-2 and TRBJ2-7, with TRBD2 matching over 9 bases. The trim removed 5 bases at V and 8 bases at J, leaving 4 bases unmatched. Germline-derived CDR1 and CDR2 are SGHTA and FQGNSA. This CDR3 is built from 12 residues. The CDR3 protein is CASSGTSSKQYF. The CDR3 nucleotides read TGTGCCAGCAGCGGGACTAGCTCCAAGCAGTACTTC. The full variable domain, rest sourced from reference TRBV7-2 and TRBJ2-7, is GAGVSQSPSNKVTEKGKDVELRCDPISGHTALYWYRQSLGQGLEFLIYFQGNSAPDKSGLPSDRFSAERTGGSVSTLTIQRTQQEDSAVYLCASSGTSSKQYFGPGTRLTVT.

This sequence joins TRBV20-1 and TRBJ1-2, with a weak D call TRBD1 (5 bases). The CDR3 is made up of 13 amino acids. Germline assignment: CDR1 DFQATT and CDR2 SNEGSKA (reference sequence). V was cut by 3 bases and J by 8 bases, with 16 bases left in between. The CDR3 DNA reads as TGCAGTGCTAGGCCCAGGGTAGTTCGGGGCTACACCTTC. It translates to CSARPRVVRGYTF.

CDR3 sequence: CASSAVGRLLSGNTIYF. In DNA, the CDR3 is TGTGCCAGCAGCGCCGTCGGCCGGCTGCTCTCTGGAAACACCATATATTTT. The V gene is TRBV12-3 or TRBV12-4, the J gene TRBJ1-3; D ambiguous. The length of the CDR3 is 17 residues. V was shortened by 6 bases and J by 0 bases, with 18 bases between the two germline ends.

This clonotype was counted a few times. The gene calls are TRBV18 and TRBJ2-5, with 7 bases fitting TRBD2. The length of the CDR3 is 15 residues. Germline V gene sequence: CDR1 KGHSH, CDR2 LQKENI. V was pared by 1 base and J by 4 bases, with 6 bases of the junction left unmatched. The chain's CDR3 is CASSPRDERGETQYF. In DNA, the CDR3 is TGTGCCAGCTCACCACGAGACGAGCGGGGAGAGACCCAGTACTTC. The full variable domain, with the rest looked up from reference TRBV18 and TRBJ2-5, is NAGVMQNPRHLVRRRGQEARLRCSPMKGHSHVYWYRQLPEEGLKFMVYLQKENIIDESGMPKERFSAEFPKEGPSILRIQQVVRGDSAAYFCASSPRDERGETQYFGPGTRLLVL.

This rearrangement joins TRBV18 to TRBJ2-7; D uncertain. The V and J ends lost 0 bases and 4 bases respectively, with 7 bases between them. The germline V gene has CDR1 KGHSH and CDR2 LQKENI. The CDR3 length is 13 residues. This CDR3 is CASSPPGPYEQYF. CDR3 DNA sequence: TGTGCCAGCTCACCACCTGGACCTTACGAGCAGTACTTC.

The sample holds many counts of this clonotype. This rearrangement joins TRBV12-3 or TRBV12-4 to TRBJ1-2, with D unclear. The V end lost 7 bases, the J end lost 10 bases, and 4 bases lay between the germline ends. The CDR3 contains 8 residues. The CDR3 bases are TGTGCCAGCATACCCTACACCTTC. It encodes CASIPYTF.

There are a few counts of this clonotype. CDR3 residues: CSVGREADTQYF. In DNA, the CDR3 is TGCAGCGTAGGGCGGGAGGCAGATACGCAGTATTTT. This chain uses TRBV29-1 with TRBJ2-3; TRBD2 matches 8 bases. CDR1 is SQVTM and CDR2 is ANQGSEA in the germline V gene. CDR3 length: 12 residues. V gave up 6 bases and J gave up 4 bases; unmatched junction bases: 3.

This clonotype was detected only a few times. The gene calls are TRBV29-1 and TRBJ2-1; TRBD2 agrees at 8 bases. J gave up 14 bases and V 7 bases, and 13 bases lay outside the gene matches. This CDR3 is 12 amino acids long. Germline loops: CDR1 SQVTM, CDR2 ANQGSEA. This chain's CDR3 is CSAEGGLASEFF. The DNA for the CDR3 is TGCAGCGCCGAGGGCGGACTAGCTTCGGAGTTCTTC.

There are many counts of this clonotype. The CDR3 loop is CASAGTATNEKLFF. CDR3 in DNA: TGTGCCAGCGCCGGGACAGCGACTAATGAAAAACTGTTTTTT. V and J are TRBV10-3 and TRBJ1-4; 7 nucleotides align to TRBD1. The germline V gene has CDR1 ENHRY and CDR2 SYGVKD. J lost 2 bases, V lost 10 bases, and 7 bases had no gene match. The CDR3 extends over 14 amino acids.

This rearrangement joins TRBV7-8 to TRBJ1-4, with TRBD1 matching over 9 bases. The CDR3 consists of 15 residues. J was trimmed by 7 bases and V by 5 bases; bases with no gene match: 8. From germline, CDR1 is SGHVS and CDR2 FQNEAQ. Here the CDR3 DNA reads TGTGCCAGCAGCCAAAACAGGGGGCGGGTTGAAAAACTGTTTTTT. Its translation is CASSQNRGRVEKLFF.

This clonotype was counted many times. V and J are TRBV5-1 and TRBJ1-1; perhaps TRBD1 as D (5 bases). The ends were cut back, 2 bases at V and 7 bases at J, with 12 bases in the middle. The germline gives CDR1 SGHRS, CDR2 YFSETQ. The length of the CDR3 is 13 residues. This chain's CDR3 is CASSLSGADEAFF. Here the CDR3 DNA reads TGCGCCAGCAGCTTATCTGGGGCCGATGAAGCTTTCTTT. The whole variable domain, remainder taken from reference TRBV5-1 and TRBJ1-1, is KAGVTQTPRYLIKTRGQQVTLSCSPISGHRSVSWYQQTPGQGLQFLFEYFSETQRNKGNFPGRFSGRQFSNSRSEMNVSTLELGDSALYLCASSLSGADEAFFGQGTRLTVV.

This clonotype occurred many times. Written as DNA, the CDR3 is TGTGCCAGCAGCCCTGGGGTCGGCGGGGCCCACACAGATACGCAGTATTTT. Its protein product is CASSPGVGGAHTDTQYF. This chain links TRBV4-2 with TRBJ2-3; a possible D gene is TRBD2 (6 bases). This CDR3 contains 17 residues. Germline loops: CDR1 LGHNA, CDR2 YNFKEQ. The V end was cut by 4 bases, the J end by 2 bases, with 19 bases between.

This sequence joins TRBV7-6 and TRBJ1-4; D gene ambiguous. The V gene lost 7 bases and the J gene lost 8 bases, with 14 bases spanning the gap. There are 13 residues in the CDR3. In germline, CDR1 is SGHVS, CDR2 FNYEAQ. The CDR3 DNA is TGTGCCAGCACCGCGCAGGTTGGAGAAAAACTGTTTTTT. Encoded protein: CASTAQVGEKLFF.

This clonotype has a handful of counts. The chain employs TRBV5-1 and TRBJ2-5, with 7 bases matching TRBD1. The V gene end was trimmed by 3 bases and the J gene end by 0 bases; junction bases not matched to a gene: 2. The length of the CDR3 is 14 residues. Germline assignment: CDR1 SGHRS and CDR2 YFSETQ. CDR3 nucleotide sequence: TGCGCCAGCAGCTCCGGGACAGACCAAGAGACCCAGTACTTC. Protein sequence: CASSSGTDQETQYF.

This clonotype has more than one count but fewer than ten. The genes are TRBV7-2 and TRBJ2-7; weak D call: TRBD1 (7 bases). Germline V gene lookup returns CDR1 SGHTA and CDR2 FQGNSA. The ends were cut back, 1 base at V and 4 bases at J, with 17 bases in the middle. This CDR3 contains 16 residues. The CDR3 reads CASSLGGTVGGYEQYF. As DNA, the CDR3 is TGTGCCAGCAGCTTAGGGGGGACAGTGGGGGGTTACGAGCAGTACTTC.

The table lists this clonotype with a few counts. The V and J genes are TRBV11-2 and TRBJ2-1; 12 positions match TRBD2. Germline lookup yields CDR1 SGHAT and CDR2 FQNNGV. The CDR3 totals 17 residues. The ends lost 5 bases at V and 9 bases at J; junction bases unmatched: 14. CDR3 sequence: CASSPSRLAGGQREQFF. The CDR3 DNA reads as TGTGCCAGCAGCCCTTCCCGGCTAGCGGGGGGGCAACGTGAGCAGTTCTTC.

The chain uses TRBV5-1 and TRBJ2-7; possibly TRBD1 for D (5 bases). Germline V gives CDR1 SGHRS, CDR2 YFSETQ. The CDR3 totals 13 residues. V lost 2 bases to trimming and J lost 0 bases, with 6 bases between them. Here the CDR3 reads CASSFDSSYEQYV. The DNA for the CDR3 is TGCGCCAGCAGCTTTGACAGCTCCTACGAGCAGTACGTC.

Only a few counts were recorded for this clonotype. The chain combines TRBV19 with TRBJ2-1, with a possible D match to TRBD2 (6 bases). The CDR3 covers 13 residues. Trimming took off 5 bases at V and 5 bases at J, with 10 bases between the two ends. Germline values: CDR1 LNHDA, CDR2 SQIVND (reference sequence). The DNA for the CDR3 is TGTGCCAGTAGTGGGAGGCAGAACAATGAGCAGTTCTTC. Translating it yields CASSGRQNNEQFF.

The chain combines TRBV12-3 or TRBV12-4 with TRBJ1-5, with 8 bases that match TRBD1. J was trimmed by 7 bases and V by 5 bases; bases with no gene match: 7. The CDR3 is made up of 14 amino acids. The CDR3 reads CASSGGQVGQPQHF. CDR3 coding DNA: TGTGCCAGCAGTGGGGGACAGGTTGGCCAGCCCCAGCATTTT.

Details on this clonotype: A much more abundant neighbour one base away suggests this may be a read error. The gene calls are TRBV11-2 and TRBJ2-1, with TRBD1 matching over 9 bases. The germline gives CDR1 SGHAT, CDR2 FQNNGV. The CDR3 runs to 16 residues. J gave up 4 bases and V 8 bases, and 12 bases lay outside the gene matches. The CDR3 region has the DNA TGTGCCAGCGGCGCGCGGGACAGGGCCGCATACAATGAGCAGTTCTTC. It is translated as CASGARDRAAYNEQFF.

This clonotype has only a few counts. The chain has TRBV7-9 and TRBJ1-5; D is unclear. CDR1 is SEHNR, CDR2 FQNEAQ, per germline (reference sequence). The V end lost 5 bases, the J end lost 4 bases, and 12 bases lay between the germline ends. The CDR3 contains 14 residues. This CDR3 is CASSPLGWNQPQHF. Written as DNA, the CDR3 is TGTGCCAGCAGCCCCCTCGGGTGGAATCAGCCCCAGCATTTT.

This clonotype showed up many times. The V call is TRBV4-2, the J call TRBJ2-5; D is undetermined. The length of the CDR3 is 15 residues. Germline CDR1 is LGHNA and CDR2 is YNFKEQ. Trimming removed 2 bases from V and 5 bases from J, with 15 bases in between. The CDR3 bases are TGTGCCAGCAGCCAACCCTCGCTTAATGAGGAGACCCAGTACTTC. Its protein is CASSQPSLNEETQYF.